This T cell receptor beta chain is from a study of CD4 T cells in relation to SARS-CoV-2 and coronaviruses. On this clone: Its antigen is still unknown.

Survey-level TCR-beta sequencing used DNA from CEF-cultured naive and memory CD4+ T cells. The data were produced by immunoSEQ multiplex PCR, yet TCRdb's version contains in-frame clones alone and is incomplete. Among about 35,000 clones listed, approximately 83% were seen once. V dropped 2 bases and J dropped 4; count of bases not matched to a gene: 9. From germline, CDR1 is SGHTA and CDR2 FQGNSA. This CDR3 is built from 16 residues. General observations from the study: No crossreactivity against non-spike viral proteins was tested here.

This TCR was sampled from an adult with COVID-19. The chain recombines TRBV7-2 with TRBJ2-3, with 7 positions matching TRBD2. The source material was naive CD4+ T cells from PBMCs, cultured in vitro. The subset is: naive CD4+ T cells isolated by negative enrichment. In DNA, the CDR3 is TGTGCCAGCAGCTTAATGGCGGGAGCTACCCCAGATACGCAGTATTTT. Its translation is CASSLMAGATPDTQYF.